This TCR beta chain was identified in a study of blood T cell repertoires in COVID-19. Study-wide context: Acute and convalescent COVID-19 specimens originated in the United States, Italy and Spain.

Germline lookup yields CDR1 SEHNR and CDR2 FQNEAQ (reference sequence). Trimming removed 4 bases at V and 5 bases at J, with 5 bases between. CDR3 length: 12 residues. Libraries were prepared by immunoSEQ multiplex PCR; TCRdb keeps only in-frame clonotypes and omits some of them. The table includes fewer than 250,000 clones, about 86% detected once. The sequence came from a woman aged 50 to 60 with acute COVID-19. The sequenced material came from PBMCs or T cells enriched from blood (not recorded which). The chain uses TRBV7-9 and TRBJ2-2, with unresolved D. CDR3 amino acids: CASSSETGELFF. CDR3 DNA: TGTGCCAGCAGCTCGGAGACCGGGGAGCTGTTTTTT.